This TCR beta chain is from a study of identical twins. TCRdb analysed the 5' RACE reads with MiXCR anew, one entry per CDR3 protein. Found here are about 500,000 distinct CDR3 sequences, more than 13% of them singletons; the top ten hold about 0.94%. V lost 7 bases to trimming and J lost 2 bases, with 16 bases between them. Germline loops: CDR1 SQVTM, CDR2 ANQGSEA. The CDR3 is 14 residues long. These data are also associated with another study on yellow fever vaccine responses in identical twins.

Sequenced input: CD4+ T cells sorted from blood. The V and J genes are TRBV29-1 and TRBJ2-3; unclear D gene. The clonotype was recovered from a young woman in good health. DNA of the CDR3: TGCAGCGCCAGTCGGCAGACCCTCACAGATACGCAGTATTTT. This encodes CSASRQTLTDTQYF.